This T cell receptor (beta chain) comes out of a study of T cells in Graves' hyperthyroidism and ophthalmopathy. General study findings and limits: Researchers found most expanded thyroid clonotypes above 0.001 in blood as well.

As concerns this clonotype: Antigen: not known. A much larger clone differs from this one at a single base, so this may be a read error. The DNA is omitted, as the CDR3 cannot be located on it reliably, and the CDR3 follows TCRdb's listing.

Diagnoses were established using clinical symptoms, serum thyroxine and TRAb, thyroid ultrasound and orbital computed tomography. TCR beta CDR3 regions were amplified from RNA. The TCR CDR3 first-round RT-PCR relied on the HTBI primer set. TCRdb re-derived calls from the multiplex PCR reads in MiXCR, one entry per CDR3 protein. The repertoire includes about 660,000 distinct CDR3 sequences, about 45% of them detected once, and roughly 6.5% sits in the top ten. Termini included, the CDR3 measures 13 amino acids. Germline lookup yields CDR1 SQVTM and CDR2 ANQGSEA. This receptor was taken from an adult man with Graves' disease, either hyperthyroidism or ophthalmopathy (not recorded which). The sample taken for sequencing was peripheral blood or thyroid tissue (not recorded which). The rearrangement uses TRBV29-1 and TRBJ1-3; whether TRBD1, the table's D call, matches the DNA was not checked. The CDR3 sequence is CSVGRGSGNTTYF.